One sample yielded the 20 T cell receptor beta chains listed below, sequenced in a study of blood T cell repertoires in COVID-19. Only in-frame clones appear in the TCRdb table, and some are missing; sequencing was by immunoSEQ multiplex PCR. Among 50,000 to 75,000 clones listed, over 75% were seen once. Sequenced material: peripheral blood. The receptors come from a man older than 75 with active or convalescent COVID-19.

The V call is TRBV11-3, the J call TRBJ2-4; tentative D call: TRBD1 (5 bases). The CDR3 is 13 residues long. With 2 bases removed from V and 8 bases from J, the gap between germline ends came to 10 bases. Germline values: CDR1 SGHNT, CDR2 YENEEA. The CDR3 is CASSLQGTDIQYF. In DNA form, the CDR3 reads TGTGCCAGCAGCTTACAGGGTACGGACATTCAGTACTTC.

J is TRBJ2-7 and V is TRBV19; 11 bases match TRBD1. CDR3 length: 16 amino acids. J gave up 3 bases and V 1 base, and 5 bases lay outside the gene matches. Germline CDR1 is LNHDA and CDR2 is SQIVND (reference sequence). The CDR3 DNA reads TGTGCCAGTAGTATAGGTGGGGGACAGGGGGTCTACGAGCAGTACTTC. This translates into CASSIGGGQGVYEQYF.

This clone was counted once. This chain joins TRBV27 and TRBJ2-5, with a weak D call TRBD1 (6 bases). With 6 bases removed from V and 4 bases from J, the gap between germline ends came to 9 bases. The CDR3 is made up of 12 amino acids. Germline V gene lookup returns CDR1 MNHEY and CDR2 SMNVEV (reference sequence). The CDR3 spells CASSKGGETQYF. DNA for the CDR3: TGTGCCAGCAGCAAAGGGGGAGAGACCCAGTACTTC.

The chain is built from TRBV5-1 and TRBJ1-2; D is unclear. Germline V lookup: CDR1 SGHRS, CDR2 YFSETQ. CDR3 length: 17 amino acids. Trimming shortened V by 4 bases and J by 4 bases, and 23 bases separated the two germline ends. CDR3 region: CASSPVPPTGEGYGYTF. For the CDR3, the DNA is TGCGCCAGCAGCCCAGTCCCCCCGACCGGGGAGGGCTATGGCTACACCTTC.

The chain recombines TRBV11-2 with TRBJ2-5, with D uncertain. Trimming left V 1 base short and J 7 bases short, with 10 bases between. The CDR3 runs to 13 residues. The germline V gene encodes CDR1 SGHAT and CDR2 FQNNGV. CDR3 coding DNA: TGTGCCAGCAGCTTAGTGACAACGGTGACCCAGTACTTC. Translated: CASSLVTTVTQYF. The whole variable domain, filled in from reference TRBV11-2 and TRBJ2-5, reads EAGVAQSPRYKIIEKRQSVAFWCNPISGHATLYWYQQILGQGPKLLIQFQNNGVVDDSQLPKDRFSAERLKGVDSTLKIQPAKLEDSAVYLCASSLVTTVTQYFGPGTRLLVL.

The V gene is TRBV12-3 or TRBV12-4, the J gene TRBJ1-2; D uncertain. This CDR3 region has 11 residues. DNA for the CDR3: TGTGTCAACATTTTTAGCTATGGCTACACCTTC. It specifies CVNIFSYGYTF.

This rearrangement joins TRBV20-1 to TRBJ2-1; 9 nucleotides align to TRBD2. The CDR3 has 17 residues. Looked up from germline, CDR1 is DFQATT and CDR2 is SNEGSKA (reference sequence). V gave up 3 bases and J gave up 2 bases; unmatched junction bases: 11. Written as DNA, the CDR3 is TGCAGTGCTAGTCTCGCGGGAGGGGGGCTTGCCTACAATGAGCAGTTCTTC. It yields the protein CSASLAGGGLAYNEQFF.

The rearrangement joins TRBV20-1 to TRBJ1-2, with 8 bases aligning to TRBD1. CDR1 and CDR2 (germline): DFQATT, SNEGSKA (reference sequence). The CDR3 contains 11 residues. CDR3 sequence: CRAQGAYGYTF. The CDR3 DNA reads as TGCCGGGCGCAGGGGGCCTATGGCTACACCTTC.

The rearrangement links TRBV11-3 to TRBJ2-5, with a possible D match to TRBD1 (6 bases). Germline V gene data show CDR1 as SGHNT and CDR2 as YENEEA. The CDR3 is made up of 15 amino acids. The V gene lost 0 bases and the J gene lost 2 bases, with 10 bases spanning the gap. CDR3 sequence (DNA): TGTGCCAGCAGCTTAGATACAGGGCCTCAAGAGACCCAGTACTTC. Protein product: CASSLDTGPQETQYF.

The genes are TRBV6-5 and TRBJ1-5; 9 bases are a match to TRBD1. Germline CDR1 MNHEY, CDR2 SVGAGI. The trim removed 6 bases at V and 3 bases at J, leaving 6 bases unmatched. CDR3 length: 15 residues. DNA of the CDR3: TGTGCCAGCAGATTGACAGGGGGGAACAATCAGCCCCAGCATTTT. This codes for CASRLTGGNNQPQHF.

The chain joins TRBV5-6 to TRBJ2-7; 8 bases match TRBD1. J was trimmed by 3 bases and V by 2 bases; bases with no gene match: 4. There are 14 residues in the CDR3. CDR1 and CDR2 (germline): SGHDT, YYEEEE. CDR3 DNA: TGTGCCAGCAGCTTTAGGACAGGGAACTACGAGCAGTACTTC. It yields the protein CASSFRTGNYEQYF. The whole variable domain, remainder taken from reference TRBV5-6 and TRBJ2-7, is DAGVTQSPTHLIKTRGQQVTLRCSPKSGHDTVSWYQQALGQGPQFIFQYYEEEERQRGNFPDRFSGHQFPNYSSELNVNALLLGDSALYLCASSFRTGNYEQYFGPGTRLTVT.

The chain links TRBV5-4 to TRBJ1-5, with D perhaps matching TRBD1 (6 bases). The germline V gene encodes CDR1 SGHNT and CDR2 YYREEE (reference sequence). This CDR3 contains 14 residues. V was clipped by 4 bases and J by 6 bases, with 14 bases between them. The CDR3 DNA follows: TGTGCCAGCAGCCAAAACAGGGAAGGTCAGCCCCAGCATTTT. Residues: CASSQNREGQPQHF.

The rearrangement links TRBV11-2 to TRBJ2-7; 9 nucleotides align to TRBD1. CDR3 length: 16 residues. The germline V gene encodes CDR1 SGHAT and CDR2 FQNNGV. With V trimmed by 5 bases and J by 3 bases, 11 bases remained unmatched. The CDR3 spells CASSQYRDRAYYEQYF. For the CDR3, the DNA is TGTGCCAGCAGCCAATATCGGGACAGGGCCTACTACGAGCAGTACTTC.

This chain uses TRBV19 with TRBJ1-4, with TRBD1 matching 10 bases. J gave up 6 bases and V 4 bases, and 5 bases lay outside the gene matches. Per the germline V gene, CDR1 is LNHDA and CDR2 is SQIVND (reference sequence). The CDR3 has 15 amino acids. CDR3 protein: CASSTTDRGYEKLFF. The CDR3 DNA is TGTGCCAGTAGTACGACGGACAGGGGGTATGAAAAACTGTTTTTT.

The rearrangement links TRBV11-2 to TRBJ2-5; 9 nucleotides align to TRBD1. This CDR3 has 14 residues. Germline V gene sequence: CDR1 SGHAT, CDR2 FQNNGV. V gave up 5 bases and J gave up 4 bases; unmatched junction bases: 5. The CDR3 spells CASSPWTGAETQYF. The CDR3 DNA is TGTGCCAGCAGCCCATGGACAGGGGCAGAGACCCAGTACTTC.

The V gene is TRBV7-2, the J gene TRBJ1-2, with 7 positions matching TRBD1. Germline loops: CDR1 SGHTA, CDR2 FQGNSA. J was trimmed by 3 bases and V by 5 bases; bases with no gene match: 3. The CDR3 contains 13 residues. CDR3 sequence: CASSQGGYYGYTF. The CDR3, as DNA: TGTGCCAGCAGCCAAGGGGGCTACTATGGCTACACCTTC.

The chain is built from TRBV12-3 or TRBV12-4 and TRBJ2-7; a possible D gene is TRBD2 (5 bases). The CDR3 sequence is 13 residues long. Trimming removed 8 bases at V and 6 bases at J, with 17 bases between. CDR3 sequence (DNA): TGTGCCAGCCGTGACGGGGTAGAGGGCGAGCAGTACTTC. Its translation: CASRDGVEGEQYF.

This clone has just one count. V gene TRBV7-3 combines with J gene TRBJ2-1; 7 positions match TRBD2. Unmatched junction bases numbered 2, after V lost 2 bases and J lost 1 base. CDR1 SGHTA and CDR2 FQGTGA come from the germline V gene. This CDR3 has 15 amino acids. The CDR3 is CASSLVGGSYNEQFF. CDR3 DNA sequence: TGTGCCAGCAGCTTAGTGGGAGGGTCCTACAATGAGCAGTTCTTC.

J is TRBJ1-4 and V is TRBV18; D is uncertain. The CDR3 has 14 amino acids. V was trimmed by 4 bases and J by 8 bases, leaving 14 bases between them. Germline V lookup: CDR1 KGHSH, CDR2 LQKENI. DNA of the CDR3: TGTGCCAGCTCACTAGGAGGAACGGCGGAAAAACTGTTTTTT. Protein: CASSLGGTAEKLFF.

The J gene is TRBJ1-1, the V gene TRBV10-3; D is unresolved. This CDR3 has 14 residues. Germline CDR1 and CDR2: ENHRY and SYGVKD. The V and J ends lost 2 bases and 4 bases respectively, with 11 bases between them. Written as DNA, the CDR3 is TGTGCCATCAGTGAGCGGGAATTTGGCACTGAAGCTTTCTTT. Its protein is CAISEREFGTEAFF.